The 8 T cell receptor beta chains below were found in one sample sequenced in a study of blood T cell dynamics during melanoma immunotherapy. Libraries were prepared by immunoSEQ multiplex PCR; TCRdb keeps only in-frame clonotypes and omits some of them. This sample has some 12,000 clones, with 70% to 90% found just once. The time point was: week 3, after first cycle of checkpoint inhibitor. The sample consisted of blood, taken from a patient treated with checkpoint blockade. These receptors were collected from a human donor with melanoma.

This clone was seen only once. The chain couples TRBV7-9 to TRBJ2-7, with 14 bases lining up with TRBD2. Germline trimming cut 1 base from V and 2 bases from J; bases unmatched to any gene: 10. CDR3 length: 19 residues. CDR1 is SEHNR, CDR2 FQNEAQ, per germline (reference sequence). The CDR3 bases are TGTGCCAGCAGCTTAGAGGGGATCGGACTAGCGGGGGGAACCTACGAGCAGTACTTC. Amino acid sequence: CASSLEGIGLAGGTYEQYF. Variable domain in full (rest from reference TRBV7-9 and TRBJ2-7): DTGVSQNPRHKITKRGQNVTFRCDPISEHNRLYWYRQTLGQGPEFLTYFQNEAQLEKSRLLSDRFSAERPKGSFSTLEIQRTEQGDSAMYLCASSLEGIGLAGGTYEQYFGPGTRLTVT.

The chain couples TRBV11-2 to TRBJ2-7; 9 bases map to TRBD2. CDR3 size: 14 residues. Germline CDR1 is SGHAT and CDR2 is FQNNGV. Trimming removed 3 bases from V and 2 bases from J; junction bases left unmatched: 2. The chain's CDR3 is CASSLGGGAYEQYF. The CDR3 DNA follows: TGTGCCAGCAGCTTGGGCGGGGGGGCCTACGAGCAGTACTTC.

The V gene is TRBV4-2, the J gene TRBJ2-4; 10 bases fit TRBD2. The CDR3 runs to 15 residues. Germline-derived CDR1 and CDR2 are LGHNA and YNFKEQ. V lost 1 base and J lost 5; bases outside the gene matches: 2. CDR3 region: CASSQALAGENIQYF. The CDR3 nucleotides read TGTGCCAGCAGCCAAGCCCTAGCGGGGGAAAACATTCAGTACTTC.

J is TRBJ2-5 and V is TRBV18; TRBD2 matches at 12 bases. V lost 6 bases, J lost 2 bases, and 4 bases stayed unmatched. Looked up from germline, CDR1 is KGHSH and CDR2 is LQKENI. This CDR3 is built from 15 residues. The chain's CDR3 is CASSETSGGQETQYF. As DNA, the CDR3 is TGTGCCAGCTCCGAGACTAGCGGGGGACAAGAGACCCAGTACTTC.

V usage is TRBV7-9 and J usage is TRBJ1-5; 11 bases fit TRBD1. CDR3 size: 15 residues. Trimming removed 5 bases from V and 7 bases from J; junction bases left unmatched: 7. Germline lookup yields CDR1 SEHNR and CDR2 FQNEAQ (reference sequence). Here the CDR3 DNA reads TGTGCCAGCAGCGCGACCGGGACAGGGGGACAGCCCCAGCATTTT. Protein: CASSATGTGGQPQHF.

This chain uses TRBV4-2 with TRBJ1-2; 9 bases agree with TRBD1. CDR1 and CDR2 (germline): LGHNA, YNFKEQ. J gave up 4 bases and V 0 bases, and 3 bases lay outside the gene matches. This CDR3 region has 15 residues. Written as DNA, the CDR3 is TGTGCCAGCAGCCAAGAGCCGGACAGGGGCTATGGCTACACCTTC. Translated, it gives CASSQEPDRGYGYTF.

The chain carries TRBV27 and TRBJ1-1, with D possibly TRBD1 on 6 matching bases. The germline V gene encodes CDR1 MNHEY and CDR2 SMNVEV (reference sequence). The ends were cut back, 3 bases at V and 6 bases at J, with 11 bases in the middle. The length of the CDR3 is 13 residues. The CDR3 is CASSFNREAEAFF. CDR3 DNA sequence: TGTGCCAGCAGTTTTAACAGGGAGGCTGAAGCTTTCTTT.

This chain links TRBV10-3 with TRBJ2-1; 15 bases are a match to TRBD2. The CDR3 sequence is 13 residues long. V was clipped by 10 bases and J by 7 bases; unmatched bases: 2. The germline V gene has CDR1 ENHRY and CDR2 SYGVKD. Written as DNA, the CDR3 is TGTGCCACCGGACTAGCGGGGGGGAATGAGCAGTTCTTC. Residues: CATGLAGGNEQFF.